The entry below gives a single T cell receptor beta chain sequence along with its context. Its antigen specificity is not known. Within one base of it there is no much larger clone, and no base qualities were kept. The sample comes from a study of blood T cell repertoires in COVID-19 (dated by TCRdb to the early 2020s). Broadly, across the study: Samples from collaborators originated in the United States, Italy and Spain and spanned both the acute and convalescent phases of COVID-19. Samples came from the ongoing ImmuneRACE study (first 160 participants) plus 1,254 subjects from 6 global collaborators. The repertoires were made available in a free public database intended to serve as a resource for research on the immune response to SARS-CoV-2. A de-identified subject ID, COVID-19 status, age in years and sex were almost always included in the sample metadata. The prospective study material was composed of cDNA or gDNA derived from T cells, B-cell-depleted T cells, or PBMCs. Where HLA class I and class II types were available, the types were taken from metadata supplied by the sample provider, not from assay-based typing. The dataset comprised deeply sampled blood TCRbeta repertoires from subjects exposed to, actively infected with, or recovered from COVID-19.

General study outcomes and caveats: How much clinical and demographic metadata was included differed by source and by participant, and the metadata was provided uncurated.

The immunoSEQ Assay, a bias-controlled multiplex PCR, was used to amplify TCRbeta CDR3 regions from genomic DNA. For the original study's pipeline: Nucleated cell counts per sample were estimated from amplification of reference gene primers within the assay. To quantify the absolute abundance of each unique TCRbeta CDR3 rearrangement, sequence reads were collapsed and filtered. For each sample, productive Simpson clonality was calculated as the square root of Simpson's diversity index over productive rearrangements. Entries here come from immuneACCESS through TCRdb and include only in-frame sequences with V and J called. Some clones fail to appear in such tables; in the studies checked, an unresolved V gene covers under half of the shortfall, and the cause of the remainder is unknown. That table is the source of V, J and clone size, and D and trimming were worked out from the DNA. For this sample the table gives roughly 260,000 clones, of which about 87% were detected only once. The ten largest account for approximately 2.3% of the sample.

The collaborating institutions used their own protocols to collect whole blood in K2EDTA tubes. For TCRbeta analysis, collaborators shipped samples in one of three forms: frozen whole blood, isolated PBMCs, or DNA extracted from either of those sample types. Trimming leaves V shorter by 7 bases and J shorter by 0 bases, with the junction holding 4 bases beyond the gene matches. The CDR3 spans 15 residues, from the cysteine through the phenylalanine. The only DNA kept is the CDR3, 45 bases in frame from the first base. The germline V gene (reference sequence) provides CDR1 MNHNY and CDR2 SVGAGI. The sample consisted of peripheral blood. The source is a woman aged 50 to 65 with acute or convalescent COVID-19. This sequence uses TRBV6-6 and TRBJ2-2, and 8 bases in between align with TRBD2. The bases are TGTGCCAGCACCGCCGGGAGGGCGAACACCGGGGAGCTGTTTTTT. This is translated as CASTAGRANTGELFF.